This entry is about one T cell receptor beta chain. The antigen is unknown. This record comes from a study of T cell repertoires in cytomegalovirus infection. About the research overall: Both recently identified HLA-C-restricted and well-studied HLA-B-restricted CMV epitopes were used in the study. It was the public TCR beta signatures that indicated both CMV infection and matching HLA type. Regarding the study as a whole: Cumulative public TCR beta family frequency identified carriers of CMV plus the relevant HLA. HLA-C-restricted CMV-specific TCR beta clonotypes prevailed in the ex vivo response.

TCRdb analysed the reads with MiXCR anew, one entry per CDR3 protein. Here the sample spans approximately 500,000 distinct CDR3 sequences, 30% to 40% being singletons. The sequence derives from a human donor in good health (CMV status not recorded). Some clones in this sample may be carry-over from other donors' samples. This specimen was cultured PBMCs, taken from culture after CMV antigen stimulation.

The CDR3 spells CASSSTGTVDYGYTF. The CDR3 bases are TGCGCCAGCAGCTCGACGGGGACAGTAGACTATGGCTACACCTTC. The J gene is TRBJ1-2, the V gene TRBV5-1; 7 positions match TRBD1. V was pared by 3 bases and J by 3 bases, with 8 bases of the junction left unmatched. The CDR3 spans 15 residues. The germline CDR1 and CDR2 sequences are SGHRS and YFSETQ.